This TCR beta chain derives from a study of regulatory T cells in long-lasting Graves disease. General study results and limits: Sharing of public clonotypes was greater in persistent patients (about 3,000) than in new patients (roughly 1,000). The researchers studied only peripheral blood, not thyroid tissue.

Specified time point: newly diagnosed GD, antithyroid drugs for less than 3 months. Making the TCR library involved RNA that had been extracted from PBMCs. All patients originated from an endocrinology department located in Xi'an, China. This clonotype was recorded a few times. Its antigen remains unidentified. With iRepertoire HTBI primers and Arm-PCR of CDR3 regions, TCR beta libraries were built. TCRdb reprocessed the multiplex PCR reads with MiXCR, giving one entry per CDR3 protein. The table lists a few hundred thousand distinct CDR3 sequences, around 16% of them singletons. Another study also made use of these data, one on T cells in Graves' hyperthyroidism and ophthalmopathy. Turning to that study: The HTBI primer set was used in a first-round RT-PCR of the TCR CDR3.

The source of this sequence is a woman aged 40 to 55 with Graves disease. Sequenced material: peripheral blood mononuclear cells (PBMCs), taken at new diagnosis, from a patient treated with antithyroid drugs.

The CDR3 nucleotides read TGTGCCATCAGTGAGTCATCGATGGCATTCATCAATCAGCCCCAGCATTTT. This codes for CAISESSMAFINQPQHF. The chain employs TRBV10-3 and TRBJ1-5; no firm D call. V was pared by 0 bases and J by 3 bases, with 15 bases between. The V gene's germline CDR1 is ENHRY and CDR2 SYGVKD. The CDR3 is 17 amino acids.